The 23 T cell receptor beta chains in this list originate from one sample, sequenced in a study of cytomegalovirus exposure and HLA in healthy donors. The PCR contained 60 Vbeta and 13 Jbeta primers. The table came from immunoSEQ multiplex PCR; TCRdb's copy has only in-frame clones and leaves some out. There are 150,000 or so clones in the sample; about 83% occur only once, and 4% lies in the top ten. Source material: PBMCs. These receptors all come from a woman aged 40 to 55 in good health and CMV-seronegative.

The chain couples TRBV11-3 to TRBJ1-2; D may be TRBD1 (5 bases). From germline, CDR1 is SGHNT and CDR2 YENEEA. CDR3 size: 14 residues. V was trimmed by 5 bases and J by 6 bases, leaving 16 bases between them. The CDR3 reads CASSVLGGGDGYTF. The CDR3, as DNA: TGTGCCAGCAGCGTACTCGGAGGAGGGGATGGCTACACCTTC.

This chain joins TRBV7-6 and TRBJ1-6; the match to TRBD1 covers 8 bases. The trim removed 1 base at V and 9 bases at J, leaving 5 bases unmatched. The CDR3 spans 15 residues. The germline V gene encodes CDR1 SGHVS and CDR2 FNYEAQ. CDR3 sequence reads: CASSLEGDRGSPLHF. The CDR3 region has the DNA TGTGCCAGCAGCTTAGAAGGTGACAGGGGTTCACCCCTCCACTTT.

This rearrangement joins TRBV13 to TRBJ2-7, with D possibly TRBD2 on 6 matching bases. CDR1 and CDR2 (germline): PRHDT, FYEKMQ (reference sequence). V was cut by 5 bases and J by 5 bases, with 19 bases left in between. The CDR3 spans 15 residues. In DNA form, the CDR3 reads TGTGCCAGCAGCCCCCGAGCCCGGGACTTGAACGAGCAGTACTTC. It yields the protein CASSPRARDLNEQYF. Together with reference TRBV13 and TRBJ2-7, the CDR3 gives the full variable domain: AAGVIQSPRHLIKEKRETATLKCYPIPRHDTVYWYQQGPGQDPQFLISFYEKMQSDKGSIPDRFSAQQFSDYHSELNMSSLELGDSALYFCASSPRARDLNEQYFGPGTRLTVT.

This clone appeared once. DNA of the CDR3: TGTGCCAGCAGTTTACTAGCCCTGACAGCAGGCAGAGGGTCGGGAGGCGGGGAGCTGTTTTTT. This translates into CASSLLALTAGRGSGGGELFF. This chain connects TRBV27 to TRBJ2-2, with 7 positions matching TRBD2. Germline CDR1 is MNHEY and CDR2 is SMNVEV (reference sequence). The CDR3 extends over 21 amino acids. V dropped 2 bases and J dropped 7; count of bases not matched to a gene: 25.

The rearrangement joins TRBV27 to TRBJ2-1, with 8 positions matching TRBD1. In germline, CDR1 is MNHEY, CDR2 SMNVEV (reference sequence). V gave up 5 bases and J gave up 6 bases; unmatched junction bases: 9. The CDR3 runs 15 residues. As DNA, the CDR3 is TGTGCCAGCAGTATCAGGGGGCGATTCAGCAATGAGCAGTTCTTC. This translates into CASSIRGRFSNEQFF.

The V call is TRBV6-4, the J call TRBJ2-1, with 11 bases aligning to TRBD1. After removal of 3 bases from V and 10 bases from J, the junction contained 11 bases not matched to a gene. Per the germline V gene, CDR1 is MRHNA and CDR2 is SNTAGT. This CDR3 spans 16 amino acids. The CDR3 reads CASSEESGQGDREQFF. CDR3 coding DNA: TGTGCCAGCAGTGAAGAATCGGGACAGGGGGATAGGGAGCAGTTCTTC.

The J gene is TRBJ2-1, the V gene TRBV13; unclear D gene. Trimming left V 1 base short and J 10 bases short, with 5 bases between. The length of the CDR3 is 11 residues. Germline CDR1 PRHDT, CDR2 FYEKMQ (reference sequence). The CDR3 DNA reads TGTGCCAGCAGCTTAGTGCGGGAGCAGTTCTTC. This encodes CASSLVREQFF.

The sample holds one count of this clone. V is TRBV4-2 and J is TRBJ1-4, with 7 positions matching TRBD1. This CDR3 region has 16 residues. V gave up 3 bases and J gave up 1 base; unmatched junction bases: 5. CDR1 is LGHNA and CDR2 is YNFKEQ in the germline V gene. The CDR3 region has the DNA TGTGCCAGCAGCCAGGGGCGACAGGGAACTAATGAAAAACTGTTTTTT. Protein sequence: CASSQGRQGTNEKLFF.

There are a few counts of this clone. This chain uses TRBV28 with TRBJ1-2, with unresolved D. V was cut by 2 bases and J by 4 bases, with 8 bases left in between. CDR1 and CDR2 (germline): MDHEN, SYDVKM. CDR3 length: 13 amino acids. The CDR3 is CASSLIRLYGYTF. The CDR3 region has the DNA TGTGCCAGCAGTTTAATACGACTCTATGGCTACACCTTC.

The chain carries TRBV5-6 and TRBJ2-5; maybe TRBD1 (7 bases). The CDR3 is made up of 15 amino acids. From germline, CDR1 is SGHDT and CDR2 YYEEEE. Trimming left V 7 bases short and J 11 bases short, with 27 bases between. Written as DNA, the CDR3 is TGTGCCAGCGGGGGGTTAGGGGGCAGGGGGAAAGAGCAGTACTTC. This codes for CASGGLGGRGKEQYF.

This chain uses TRBV6-5 with TRBJ1-1, with D tentatively TRBD1 (5 bases). This CDR3 comprises 13 residues. Germline CDR1 and CDR2: MNHEY and SVGAGI. V shed 2 bases and J shed 6 bases, with 10 bases lying between them. CDR3: CASSYLQGAEAFF. CDR3 bases: TGTGCCAGCAGTTACCTGCAGGGCGCTGAAGCTTTCTTT.

The gene calls are TRBV7-2 and TRBJ2-1; 11 bases align to TRBD2. CDR1 is SGHTA, CDR2 FQGNSA, per germline. The CDR3 consists of 14 residues. With V trimmed by 5 bases and J by 9 bases, 6 bases remained unmatched. This CDR3 is CASSLSGGAGEQFF. In nucleotides, the CDR3 is TGTGCCAGCAGCCTTAGCGGGGGGGCCGGTGAGCAGTTCTTC.

In DNA, the CDR3 is TGTGCCAGCCTCGACAGGGGATATGGCTACACCTTC. This sequence encodes CASLDRGYGYTF. This sequence joins TRBV2 and TRBJ1-2; 8 nucleotides line up with TRBD1. The V and J ends lost 8 bases and 5 bases, in that order; junction bases with no gene match: 4. Germline loops: CDR1 SNHLY, CDR2 FYNNEI. The CDR3 runs 12 residues.

The chain recombines TRBV5-6 with TRBJ1-4, with 10 nucleotides matching TRBD1. V dropped 4 bases and J dropped 8; count of bases not matched to a gene: 8. This CDR3 contains 15 residues. Germline-derived CDR1 and CDR2 are SGHDT and YYEEEE. In DNA, the CDR3 is TGTGCCAGCAGCCCCCGGGACAGGGGAGAAGAAAAACTGTTTTTT. This codes for CASSPRDRGEEKLFF.

The chain has TRBV27 and TRBJ2-2, with D hard to call. The V gene lost 2 bases and the J gene lost 0 bases, with 13 bases spanning the gap. The germline V gene has CDR1 MNHEY and CDR2 SMNVEV (reference sequence). The CDR3 loop spans 17 amino acids. CDR3 in amino acids: CASSLKKFQANTGELFF. The CDR3 nucleotides are TGTGCCAGCAGTTTAAAAAAGTTCCAGGCGAACACCGGGGAGCTGTTTTTT.

The rearrangement uses TRBV27 and TRBJ2-3; 11 nucleotides agree with TRBD2. The V and J ends lost 8 bases and 7 bases, in that order; junction bases with no gene match: 8. Germline V gene data show CDR1 as MNHEY and CDR2 as SMNVEV (reference sequence). The CDR3 length is 14 residues. This chain's CDR3 is CASSLAGVPNTQYF. Written as DNA, the CDR3 is TGTGCCAGCTCACTAGCGGGGGTACCAAATACGCAGTATTTT.

The gene calls are TRBV4-1 and TRBJ2-1; D might be TRBD2 (5 bases). There are 17 residues in the CDR3. Germline V gives CDR1 MGHRA, CDR2 YSYEKL. The V and J ends lost 2 bases and 4 bases respectively, with 18 bases between them. CDR3 in amino acids: CASSQSPVVAPYNEQFF. CDR3 DNA sequence: TGCGCCAGCAGCCAATCCCCCGTGGTAGCGCCTTACAATGAGCAGTTCTTC.

V usage is TRBV2 and J usage is TRBJ2-7; possibly TRBD1 for D (5 bases). The CDR3 runs to 16 residues. With 5 bases removed from V and 0 bases from J, the gap between germline ends came to 17 bases. In germline, CDR1 is SNHLY, CDR2 FYNNEI. DNA of the CDR3: TGTGCCAGCAGTCCCCACCCCCATGGGGCCTCCTACGAGCAGTACTTC. It specifies CASSPHPHGASYEQYF.

The chain couples TRBV5-1 to TRBJ1-1; TRBD1 matches 7 bases. Trimming at V came to 4 bases and at J to 0 bases, leaving 9 bases not matched to a gene. CDR1 SGHRS and CDR2 YFSETQ come from the germline V gene. CDR3 length: 16 amino acids. The CDR3 loop is CASSPSGQRVNTEAFF. CDR3 sequence (DNA): TGCGCCAGCAGCCCCTCGGGACAGCGGGTGAACACTGAAGCTTTCTTT.

The chain uses TRBV6-6 and TRBJ2-2; D remains ambiguous. V was cut by 2 bases and J by 4 bases, with 11 bases left in between. Germline loops: CDR1 MNHNY, CDR2 SVGAGI (reference sequence). The CDR3 runs to 15 residues. Here the CDR3 reads CASSYASDATGELFF. The CDR3 region has the DNA TGTGCCAGCAGTTACGCCTCAGATGCCACCGGGGAGCTGTTTTTT.

V is TRBV30 and J is TRBJ2-3; D is possibly TRBD2 (6 bases). The CDR3 has 14 amino acids. The V and J ends lost 0 bases and 1 base respectively, with 8 bases between them. CDR1 is GTSNPN, CDR2 SVGIG, per germline (reference sequence). CDR3 protein: CAWSVGGGTDTQYF. As DNA, the CDR3 is TGTGCCTGGAGTGTCGGCGGGGGCACAGATACGCAGTATTTT.

The chain combines TRBV5-5 with TRBJ1-3; D gene ambiguous. The CDR3 covers 16 residues. Trimming shortened V by 6 bases and J by 2 bases, and 18 bases separated the two germline ends. The germline CDR1 and CDR2 sequences are SGHKS and YYEKEE (reference sequence). CDR3 residues: CASIRGGTSTGNTIYF. CDR3 DNA: TGTGCCAGCATTCGGGGAGGTACATCGACTGGAAACACCATATATTTT. Variable domain in full (rest from reference TRBV5-5 and TRBJ1-3): DAGVTQSPTHLIKTRGQQVTLRCSPISGHKSVSWYQQVLGQGPQFIFQYYEKEERGRGNFPDRFSARQFPNYSSELNVNALLLGDSALYLCASIRGGTSTGNTIYFGEGSWLTVV.

The rearrangement joins TRBV7-8 to TRBJ1-1; 8 bases line up with TRBD1. Per the germline V gene, CDR1 is SGHVS and CDR2 is FQNEAQ. After removal of 4 bases from V and 0 bases from J, the junction contained 19 bases not matched to a gene. The CDR3 contains 20 residues. The CDR3 sequence is CASSSTLTGEAALMNTEAFF. The CDR3 coding sequence is TGTGCCAGCAGCTCTACCTTGACAGGGGAGGCCGCCCTCATGAACACTGAAGCTTTCTTT. Full variable domain (remainder filled in from reference TRBV7-8 and TRBJ1-1): GAGVSQSPRYKVAKRGQDVALRCDPISGHVSLFWYQQALGQGPEFLTYFQNEAQLDKSGLPSDRFFAERPEGSVSTLKIQRTQQEDSAVYLCASSSTLTGEAALMNTEAFFGQGTRLTVV.